The source of this T cell receptor beta chain is a study of shared clonotypes between healthy human individuals. Study-level background: Three CD4 naive, three CD4 memory, two CD8 naive and one CD8 memory plate were used per donor.

Cells designated naive CD8 were CD45RO-negative and were positively selected for CCR7, with terminally differentiated effector memory CD45RA+ cells excluded. Each donor was a Caucasian adult residing in Nashville, Tennessee. This CDR3 is built from 12 residues. V was clipped by 1 base and J by 7 bases, with 8 bases between them. Germline assignment: CDR1 SGHVS and CDR2 FQNEAQ. General study points: Memory subsets generally showed smaller estimated richness than naive subsets did.

The assay was immunoSEQ multiplex PCR, and TCRdb's table has in-frame clones only and misses some. This sample has around 1.9 million clones, with under 95% found just once. Notes on this clone: Antigen: not known.

This sequence originates from a man younger than 35 in good health. Some clones in this sample may be carry-over from other donors' samples. Sequenced sample: naive CD8+ T cells from PBMCs. The chain joins TRBV7-8 to TRBJ2-7; D may be TRBD1 (5 bases). CDR3 protein: CASSLERGEQYF. In nucleotides, the CDR3 is TGTGCCAGCAGCTTAGAAAGGGGTGAGCAGTACTTC.